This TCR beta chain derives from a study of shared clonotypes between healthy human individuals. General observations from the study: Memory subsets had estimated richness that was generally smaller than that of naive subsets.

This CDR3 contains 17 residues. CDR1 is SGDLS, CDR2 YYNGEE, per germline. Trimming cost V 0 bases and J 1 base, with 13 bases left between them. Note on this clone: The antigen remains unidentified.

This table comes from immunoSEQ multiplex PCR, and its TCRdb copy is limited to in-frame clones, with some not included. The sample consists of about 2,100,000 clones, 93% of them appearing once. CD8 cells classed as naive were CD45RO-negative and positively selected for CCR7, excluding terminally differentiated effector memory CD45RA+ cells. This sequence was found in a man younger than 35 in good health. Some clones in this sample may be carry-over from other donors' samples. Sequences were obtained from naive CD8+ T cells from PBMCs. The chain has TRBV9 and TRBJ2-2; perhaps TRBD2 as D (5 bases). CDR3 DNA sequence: TGTGCCAGCAGCGTAGCTGGAGGAACAGTGAACACCGGGGAGCTGTTTTTT. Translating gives CASSVAGGTVNTGELFF.